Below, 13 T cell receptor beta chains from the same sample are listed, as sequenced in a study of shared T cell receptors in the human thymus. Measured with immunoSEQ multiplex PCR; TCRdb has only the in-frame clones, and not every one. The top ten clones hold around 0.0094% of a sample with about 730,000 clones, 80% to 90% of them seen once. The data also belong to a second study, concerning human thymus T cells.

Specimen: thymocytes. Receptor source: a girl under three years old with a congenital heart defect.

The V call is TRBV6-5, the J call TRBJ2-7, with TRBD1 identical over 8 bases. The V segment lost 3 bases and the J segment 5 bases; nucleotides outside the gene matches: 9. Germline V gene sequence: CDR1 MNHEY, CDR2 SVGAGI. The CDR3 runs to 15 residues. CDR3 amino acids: CASSYSARGPNEQYF. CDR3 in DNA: TGTGCCAGCAGTTATTCCGCCAGGGGGCCGAACGAGCAGTACTTC.

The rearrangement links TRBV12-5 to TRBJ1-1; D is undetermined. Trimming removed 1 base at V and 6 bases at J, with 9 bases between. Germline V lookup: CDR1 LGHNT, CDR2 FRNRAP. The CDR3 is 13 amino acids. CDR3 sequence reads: CASGLETDPEAFF. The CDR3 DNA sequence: TGTGCTAGTGGTTTGGAAACAGACCCTGAAGCTTTCTTT. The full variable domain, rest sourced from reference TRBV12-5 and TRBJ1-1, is DARVTQTPRHKVTEMGQEVTMRCQPILGHNTVFWYRQTMMQGLELLAYFRNRAPLDDSGMPKDRFSAEMPDATLATLKIQPSEPRDSAVYFCASGLETDPEAFFGQGTRLTVV.

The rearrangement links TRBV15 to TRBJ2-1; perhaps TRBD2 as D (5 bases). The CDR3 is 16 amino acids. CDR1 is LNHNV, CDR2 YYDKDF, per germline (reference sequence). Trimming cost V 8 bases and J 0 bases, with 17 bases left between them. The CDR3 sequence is CATGKPERDSYNEQFF. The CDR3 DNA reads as TGTGCCACCGGAAAACCTGAGAGGGACTCCTACAATGAGCAGTTCTTC.

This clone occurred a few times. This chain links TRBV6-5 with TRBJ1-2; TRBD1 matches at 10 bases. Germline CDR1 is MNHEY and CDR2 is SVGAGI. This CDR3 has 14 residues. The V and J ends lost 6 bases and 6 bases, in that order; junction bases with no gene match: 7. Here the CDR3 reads CASRLAGTGDGYTF. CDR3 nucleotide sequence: TGTGCCAGCAGACTCGCCGGGACAGGGGATGGCTACACCTTC.

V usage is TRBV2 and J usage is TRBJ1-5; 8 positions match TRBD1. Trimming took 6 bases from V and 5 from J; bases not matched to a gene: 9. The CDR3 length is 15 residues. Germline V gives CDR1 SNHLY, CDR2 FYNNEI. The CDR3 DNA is TGTGCCAGCAGGGACAGGGATGTAGGGTATCAGCCCCAGCATTTT. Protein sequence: CASRDRDVGYQPQHF.

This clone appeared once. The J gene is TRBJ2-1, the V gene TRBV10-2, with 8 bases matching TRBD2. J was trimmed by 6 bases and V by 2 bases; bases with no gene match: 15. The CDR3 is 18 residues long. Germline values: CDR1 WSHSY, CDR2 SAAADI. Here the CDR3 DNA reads TGCGCCAGCAGTGAGAGTGGGGGCCCGGGACTAGTGACCAATGAGCAGTTCTTC. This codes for CASSESGGPGLVTNEQFF.

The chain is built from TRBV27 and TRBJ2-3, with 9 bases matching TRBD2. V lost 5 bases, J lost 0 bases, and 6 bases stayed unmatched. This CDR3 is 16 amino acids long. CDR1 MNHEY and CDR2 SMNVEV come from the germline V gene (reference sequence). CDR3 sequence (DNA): TGTGCCAGCAGTAGCACTAGCGGGCCTAGCACAGATACGCAGTATTTT. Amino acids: CASSSTSGPSTDTQYF.

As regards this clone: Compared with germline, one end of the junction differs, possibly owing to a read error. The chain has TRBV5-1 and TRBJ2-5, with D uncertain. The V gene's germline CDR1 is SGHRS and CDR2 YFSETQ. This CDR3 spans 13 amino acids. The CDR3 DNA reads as TGCGCCAGCAGCTTTGATGGAGAAGAGATCCAGTACTTC. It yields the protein CASSFDGEEIQYF.

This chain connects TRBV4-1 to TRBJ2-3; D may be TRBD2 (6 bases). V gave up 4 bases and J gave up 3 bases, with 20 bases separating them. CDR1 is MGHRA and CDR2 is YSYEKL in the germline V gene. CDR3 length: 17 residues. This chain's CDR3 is CASSPRWGLSGTDTQYF. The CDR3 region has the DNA TGCGCCAGCAGCCCAAGATGGGGCCTGAGCGGGACAGATACGCAGTATTTT.

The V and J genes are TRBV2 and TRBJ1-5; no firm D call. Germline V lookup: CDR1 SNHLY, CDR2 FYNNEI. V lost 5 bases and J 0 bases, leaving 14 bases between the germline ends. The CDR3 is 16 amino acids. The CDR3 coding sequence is TGTGCCAGCAGTAGCCCGCGCCGACATAGCAATCAGCCCCAGCATTTT. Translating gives CASSSPRRHSNQPQHF.

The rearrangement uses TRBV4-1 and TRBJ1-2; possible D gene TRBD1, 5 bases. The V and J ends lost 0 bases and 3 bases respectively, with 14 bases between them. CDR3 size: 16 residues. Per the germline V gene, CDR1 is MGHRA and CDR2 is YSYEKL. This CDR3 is CASSQELKQADYGYTF. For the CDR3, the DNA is TGCGCCAGCAGCCAAGAGCTGAAACAGGCGGACTATGGCTACACCTTC.

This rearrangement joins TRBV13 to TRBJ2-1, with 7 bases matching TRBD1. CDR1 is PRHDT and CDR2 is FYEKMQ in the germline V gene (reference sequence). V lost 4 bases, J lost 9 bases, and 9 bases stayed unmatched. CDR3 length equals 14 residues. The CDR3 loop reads CASSWEQGTFEQFF. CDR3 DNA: TGTGCCAGCAGCTGGGAACAGGGGACATTTGAGCAGTTCTTC. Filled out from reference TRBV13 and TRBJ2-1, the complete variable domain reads AAGVIQSPRHLIKEKRETATLKCYPIPRHDTVYWYQQGPGQDPQFLISFYEKMQSDKGSIPDRFSAQQFSDYHSELNMSSLELGDSALYFCASSWEQGTFEQFFGPGTRLTVL.

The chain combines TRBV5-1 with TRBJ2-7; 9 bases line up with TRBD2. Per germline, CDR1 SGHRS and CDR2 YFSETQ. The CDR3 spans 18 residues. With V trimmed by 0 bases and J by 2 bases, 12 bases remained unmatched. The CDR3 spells CASSLVRLAGRSTYEQYF. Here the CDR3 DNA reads TGCGCCAGCAGCTTGGTTCGGCTAGCGGGGAGATCTACCTACGAGCAGTACTTC.